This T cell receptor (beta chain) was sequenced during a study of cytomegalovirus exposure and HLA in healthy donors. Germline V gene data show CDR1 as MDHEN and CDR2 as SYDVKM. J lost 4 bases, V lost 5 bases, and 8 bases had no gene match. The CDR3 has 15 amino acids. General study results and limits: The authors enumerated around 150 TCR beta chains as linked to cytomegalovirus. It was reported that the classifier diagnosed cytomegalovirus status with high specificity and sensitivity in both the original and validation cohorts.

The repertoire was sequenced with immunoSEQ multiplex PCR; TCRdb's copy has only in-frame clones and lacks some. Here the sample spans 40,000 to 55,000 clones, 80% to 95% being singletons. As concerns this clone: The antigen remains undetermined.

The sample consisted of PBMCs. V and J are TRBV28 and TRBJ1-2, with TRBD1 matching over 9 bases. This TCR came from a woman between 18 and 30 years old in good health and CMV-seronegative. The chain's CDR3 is CASSPWDREGYGYTF. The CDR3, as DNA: TGTGCCAGCAGTCCGTGGGACAGGGAAGGCTATGGCTACACCTTC.